Following are 23 T cell receptor beta chains from one sample sequenced in a study of CD8 T cells in ankylosing spondylitis. TCRdb independently ran MiXCR on the 5' RACE reads; one entry per CDR3 protein. The sample yields 250,000 to 400,000 distinct CDR3 sequences, approximately 10% seen once. Sequencing was performed on blood, either unsorted or a sorted T cell fraction (not recorded which). The receptors shown here come from a female donor with ankylosing spondylitis or in good health (not recorded which).

This clonotype was recorded at least ten times. This chain uses TRBV20-1 with TRBJ1-2, with D unclear. The germline V and J ends were trimmed by 6 bases and 7 bases, with 24 bases remaining between them. Germline V gene data show CDR1 as DFQATT and CDR2 as SNEGSKA (reference sequence). There are 15 residues in the CDR3. The CDR3, as DNA: TGCAGTGCCACTCTACCCCCGGGAACGATGGCTGGCTACACCTTC. Amino acid sequence: CSATLPPGTMAGYTF.

At least ten counts were recorded for this clonotype. The chain combines TRBV10-3 with TRBJ2-5, with 9 bases that match TRBD1. Germline V gives CDR1 ENHRY, CDR2 SYGVKD. V lost 6 bases and J lost 4; bases outside the gene matches: 6. The CDR3 loop spans 14 amino acids. This CDR3 is CAIRSGTGLETQYF. In DNA, the CDR3 is TGTGCCATCAGATCCGGGACAGGGCTAGAGACCCAGTACTTC.

This clonotype was counted between two and nine times. V and J are TRBV12-3 or TRBV12-4 and TRBJ1-5, with unresolved D. This CDR3 spans 15 amino acids. V was pared by 0 bases and J by 4 bases, with 10 bases between. The CDR3 nucleotides read TGTGCCAGCAGTTTAGCGCTGGGGAGGAATCAGCCCCAGCATTTT. Its translation: CASSLALGRNQPQHF.

This clonotype was seen repeatedly, ten times or more. The chain employs TRBV5-1 and TRBJ1-2; 7 bases map to TRBD1. V shed 0 bases, J shed 7 bases, and the junction held 3 bases outside the gene matches. Germline V gives CDR1 SGHRS, CDR2 YFSETQ. There are 13 residues in the CDR3. CDR3: CASSLDRGGGYTF. For the CDR3, the DNA is TGCGCCAGCAGCTTGGACAGGGGAGGTGGCTACACCTTC.

This clonotype was seen at least ten times. This chain joins TRBV20-1 and TRBJ2-4, with D tentatively TRBD2 (6 bases). V lost 7 bases and J 3 bases, leaving 13 bases between the germline ends. There are 13 residues in the CDR3. Per germline, CDR1 DFQATT and CDR2 SNEGSKA (reference sequence). The CDR3 DNA reads TGCAGTGGGAGCCGGGGGATCAAAAACATTCAGTACTTC. It is translated as CSGSRGIKNIQYF.

This clonotype has at least ten counts. The chain recombines TRBV7-8 with TRBJ2-1; TRBD2 matches 13 bases. J gave up 8 bases and V 3 bases, and 4 bases lay outside the gene matches. This CDR3 contains 15 residues. Germline CDR1 SGHVS, CDR2 FQNEAQ. The CDR3 region is CASSLGLAGRDEQFF. In DNA form, the CDR3 reads TGTGCCAGCAGCTTGGGACTAGCGGGACGAGATGAGCAGTTCTTC.

The V gene is TRBV5-1, the J gene TRBJ2-2, with D unclear. The germline gives CDR1 SGHRS, CDR2 YFSETQ. This CDR3 comprises 16 residues. Deletions cut 0 bases from V and 4 bases from J, with 13 bases between. The CDR3 DNA reads TGCGCCAGCAGCTTGGTGGCTGGGCACAGCACCGGGGAGCTGTTTTTT. Amino acid sequence: CASSLVAGHSTGELFF.

This clonotype has more than one count but fewer than ten. The J gene is TRBJ2-2, the V gene TRBV4-3; weak D call: TRBD2 (5 bases). V lost 2 bases and J lost 5, with 21 bases in between. Germline CDR1 and CDR2: LGHNA and YSLEER. The CDR3 spans 18 residues. The CDR3 here is CASSQMVVGQRGTGELFF. The CDR3 bases are TGCGCCAGCAGCCAAATGGTGGTAGGGCAAAGAGGGACCGGGGAGCTGTTTTTT.

The chain is built from TRBV29-1 and TRBJ2-2; D gene ambiguous. V was shortened by 5 bases and J by 6 bases, with 7 bases between the two germline ends. The CDR3 runs 11 residues. Germline V gives CDR1 SQVTM, CDR2 ANQGSEA. CDR3 bases: TGCAGCGTTCGTTTGGCCGGGGAGCTGTTTTTT. Amino acids: CSVRLAGELFF.

There are a few counts of this clonotype. The chain is built from TRBV7-2 and TRBJ1-2, with D possibly matching TRBD1 (5 bases). CDR3 length: 13 amino acids. V gave up 4 bases and J gave up 4 bases, with 10 bases separating them. The germline CDR1 and CDR2 sequences are SGHTA and FQGNSA. CDR3: CASSSGTSYGYTF. DNA of the CDR3: TGTGCCAGCAGCTCCGGGACGTCCTATGGCTACACCTTC.

This clonotype was detected ten times or more. This chain uses TRBV28 with TRBJ2-3; D remains unclear. Deletions cut 4 bases from V and 4 bases from J, with 15 bases between. The CDR3 length is 15 residues. Germline V gene lookup returns CDR1 MDHEN and CDR2 SYDVKM. The CDR3 nucleotides read TGTGCCAGCAGTTCGACCCCTCGTGCCCCAGATACGCAGTATTTT. This translates into CASSSTPRAPDTQYF.

This clonotype has a count of ten or more. The chain employs TRBV5-5 and TRBJ2-1; TRBD2 aligns across 8 bases. Germline V gives CDR1 SGHKS, CDR2 YYEKEE (reference sequence). The J segment lost 3 bases and the V segment lost 7 bases, leaving 12 bases of the junction unmatched. This CDR3 spans 16 amino acids. The CDR3 nucleotides are TGTGCCAGCGGATCTAGTAGGACTAGCTACTACAATGAGCAGTTCTTC. This encodes CASGSSRTSYYNEQFF.

This clonotype was detected ten times or more. The chain employs TRBV10-3 and TRBJ2-7; weak D call: TRBD2 (5 bases). V dropped 0 bases and J dropped 1 base, with 13 bases sitting between them. The CDR3 spans 16 residues. From germline, CDR1 is ENHRY and CDR2 SYGVKD. The CDR3 DNA reads TGTGCCATCAGTGAGTCGTATCGTAGGGAGTCCTACGAGCAGTACTTC. Encoded protein: CAISESYRRESYEQYF.

This clonotype was observed a handful of times. V and J are TRBV30 and TRBJ2-1, with TRBD2 identical over 7 bases. V lost 5 bases to trimming and J lost 4 bases; unmatched junction nucleotides: 5. The V gene's germline CDR1 is GTSNPN and CDR2 SVGIG (reference sequence). The CDR3 loop spans 13 amino acids. The CDR3 DNA is TGTGCCTGGGGGCTAGCGGTATACAATGAGCAGTTCTTC. Its protein is CAWGLAVYNEQFF.

The chain recombines TRBV12-3 or TRBV12-4 with TRBJ1-6; D is ambiguous. The CDR3 has 14 amino acids. V lost 2 bases to trimming and J lost 13 bases, with 15 bases between them. CDR3 nucleotide sequence: TGTGCCAGCAGTTTAAGTGGCAGGTCCGCGCCCCTCCACTTT. This gives the protein CASSLSGRSAPLHF.

This clonotype was seen repeatedly, ten times or more. This chain links TRBV28 with TRBJ2-7; 9 bases map to TRBD2. After removal of 10 bases from V and 0 bases from J, the junction contained 4 bases not matched to a gene. The CDR3 is made up of 13 amino acids. Per germline, CDR1 MDHEN and CDR2 SYDVKM. The CDR3 sequence is CATYSGSSYEQYF. CDR3 bases: TGTGCCACCTATAGCGGGAGCTCCTACGAGCAGTACTTC.

This clonotype showed up many times. The chain is built from TRBV7-2 and TRBJ1-6; D ambiguous. This CDR3 region has 15 residues. V was cut by 2 bases and J by 10 bases, with 15 bases left in between. Germline V gene data show CDR1 as SGHTA and CDR2 as FQGNSA. CDR3 sequence: CASSLSNSRNSPLHF. CDR3 nucleotides: TGTGCCAGCAGCTTATCCAACAGTCGGAACTCACCCCTCCACTTT.

This clonotype was picked up many times. The chain is built from TRBV5-6 and TRBJ2-5, with 10 positions matching TRBD1. From germline, CDR1 is SGHDT and CDR2 YYEEEE. V was pared by 1 base and J by 5 bases, with 8 bases of the junction left unmatched. CDR3 length: 16 amino acids. CDR3 in amino acids: CASSLRVTGGRETQYF. The DNA for the CDR3 is TGTGCCAGCAGCTTGCGTGTGACAGGGGGCCGGGAGACCCAGTACTTC.

Details on this clonotype: Being one base from a much bigger clone, this may be a read error. The gene calls are TRBV10-3 and TRBJ1-3; D remains unclear. Germline CDR1 and CDR2: ENHRY and SYGVKD. This CDR3 region has 16 residues. Trimming took 0 bases from V and 0 from J, leaving 9 bases between them. CDR3 residues: CAISESLKRSGNTIYF. The CDR3, as DNA: TGTGCCATCAGTGAGTCGCTAAAGCGCTCTGGAAACACCATATATTTT.

This clonotype was counted once. This clone may be a read error of a much larger clone one base away. Here the CDR3 DNA reads TGTGCCAGCAGTTTTGTGTTTCGAACCCTCCACTTT. Amino acids: CASSFVFRTLHF. The rearrangement uses TRBV27 and TRBJ1-6; D not certain. This CDR3 region has 12 residues. The germline V and J ends were trimmed by 3 bases and 14 bases, with 11 bases remaining between them. Germline assignment: CDR1 MNHEY and CDR2 SMNVEV (reference sequence).

In its sample, this clonotype was seen many times. The J gene is TRBJ2-1, the V gene TRBV10-3; 11 nucleotides match TRBD2. V lost 2 bases, J lost 3 bases, and 0 bases stayed unmatched. CDR3 length equals 15 residues. The germline V gene encodes CDR1 ENHRY and CDR2 SYGVKD. The CDR3 here is CAISELAGGYNEQFF. In nucleotides, the CDR3 is TGTGCCATCAGTGAGCTAGCGGGGGGCTACAATGAGCAGTTCTTC.

Only one count was recorded for this clonotype. The chain employs TRBV20-1 and TRBJ2-1; 9 bases are shared with TRBD2. In germline, CDR1 is DFQATT, CDR2 SNEGSKA (reference sequence). This CDR3 has 16 amino acids. Trimming cost V 1 base and J 7 bases; bases outside gene matches: 11. CDR3 sequence (DNA): TGCAGTGCTAGAGTTAGGGGACTAGCTGGTAATAATGAGCAGTTCTTC. Amino acids: CSARVRGLAGNNEQFF.

The sample holds many counts of this clonotype. This rearrangement joins TRBV5-1 to TRBJ2-1; possible D gene TRBD2, 7 bases. This CDR3 comprises 16 residues. Per germline, CDR1 SGHRS and CDR2 YFSETQ. The ends were cut back, 4 bases at V and 4 bases at J, with 18 bases in the middle. Here the CDR3 DNA reads TGCGCCAGCAGCCCAGAAGGGGGGGCGGGTTACAATGAGCAGTTCTTC. This encodes CASSPEGGAGYNEQFF.